A single sample is the source of the 24 T cell receptor beta chains below, sequenced in a study of molecular identifiers for immune sequencing clone quantification. TCRdb re-derived calls from the PCR reads in MiXCR, one entry per CDR3 protein. The sample contains about 60,000 distinct CDR3 sequences, approximately 18% of which appear only once. The source material was naive CD8+ T cells from blood, with Jurkat cell RNA spiked in. The subset is: FACS-sorted CD8+CD4-CCR7+CD45RA+ naive T cells. The receptors originated from a human donor in good health. Some libraries in this study had Jurkat cell RNA spiked in.

Many counts were recorded for this clonotype. The V gene is TRBV6-6, the J gene TRBJ2-1, with no clear D. Looked up from germline, CDR1 is MNHNY and CDR2 is SVGAGI (reference sequence). V lost 4 bases, J lost 6 bases, and 13 bases lay in between. There are 14 residues in the CDR3. The CDR3 sequence: CASSLFPGSNEQFF. The CDR3 DNA follows: TGTGCCAGCAGTTTATTTCCTGGTAGCAATGAGCAGTTCTTC.

This clonotype came up many times. The gene calls are TRBV6-6 and TRBJ1-5; D might be TRBD1 (6 bases). Deletions cut 2 bases from V and 5 bases from J, with 13 bases between. This CDR3 is built from 15 residues. Germline V gives CDR1 MNHNY, CDR2 SVGAGI (reference sequence). The CDR3 loop is CASSYRKRGDQPQHF. The CDR3 DNA sequence: TGTGCCAGCAGTTACAGAAAAAGGGGGGATCAGCCCCAGCATTTT.

This rearrangement joins TRBV28 to TRBJ1-4; D ambiguous. Trimming took off 5 bases at V and 4 bases at J, with 14 bases between the two ends. From germline, CDR1 is MDHEN and CDR2 SYDVKM. The CDR3 contains 15 residues. CDR3 in amino acids: CASSIFERDNEKLFF. The CDR3, as DNA: TGTGCCAGCAGTATCTTCGAGAGGGATAATGAAAAACTGTTTTTT. Full variable domain (rest looked up from reference TRBV28 and TRBJ1-4): DVKVTQSSRYLVKRTGEKVFLECVQDMDHENMFWYRQDPGLGLRLIYFSYDVKMKEKGDIPEGYSVSREKKERFSLILESASTNQTSMYLCASSIFERDNEKLFFGSGTQLSVL.

The V call is TRBV28, the J call TRBJ2-7; D is ambiguous. Germline V CDR1 and CDR2: MDHEN, SYDVKM. Between the trimmed V and J ends, which lost 3 bases and 3 bases, there was a span of 3 bases. The CDR3 is made up of 11 amino acids. This chain's CDR3 is CASSFNYEQYF. In nucleotides, the CDR3 is TGTGCCAGCAGTTTCAACTACGAGCAGTACTTC.

A note on this clonotype: This may come from a read error, since a much larger clone is one base off. The rearrangement links TRBV14 to TRBJ2-2, with D unclear. The germline V gene encodes CDR1 SGHDN and CDR2 FVKESK. V shed 1 base and J shed 0 bases, with 12 bases lying between them. CDR3 size: 17 residues. The CDR3 protein is CASSQGRRAANTGELFF. In nucleotides, the CDR3 is TGTGCCAGCAGCCAAGGTCGCCGGGCGGCGAACACCGGGGAGCTGTTTTTT.

This clonotype was picked up many times. The gene calls are TRBV27 and TRBJ1-2; D remains ambiguous. CDR1 and CDR2 from the germline V gene are MNHEY and SMNVEV (reference sequence). The CDR3 is made up of 13 amino acids. V was cut by 3 bases and J by 3 bases, with 8 bases left in between. The CDR3 sequence: CASSFENYYGYTF. In DNA, the CDR3 is TGTGCCAGCAGTTTCGAAAACTACTATGGCTACACCTTC.

The sample holds many counts of this clonotype. The chain carries TRBV20-1 and TRBJ2-7; TRBD2 is a possible D gene (5 bases). CDR3 length: 15 residues. Deletions cut 3 bases from V and 6 bases from J, with 21 bases between. Germline CDR1 is DFQATT and CDR2 is SNEGSKA (reference sequence). This CDR3 is CSASAPDWAIGEQYF. The DNA for the CDR3 is TGCAGTGCTAGCGCCCCGGACTGGGCCATCGGCGAGCAGTACTTC.

This clonotype was counted only a few times. The DNA of the CDR3 is TGCAGTGCTAGCTCCGATGTAGGGACTAGCGCCTACGAGCAGTACTTC. This codes for CSASSDVGTSAYEQYF. The chain recombines TRBV20-1 with TRBJ2-7; 10 nucleotides align to TRBD2. This CDR3 spans 16 amino acids. From germline, CDR1 is DFQATT and CDR2 SNEGSKA (reference sequence). V lost 3 bases to trimming and J lost 2 bases; unmatched junction nucleotides: 10.

This clonotype occurred a few times. The rearrangement uses TRBV7-3 and TRBJ2-3; possibly TRBD2 for D (6 bases). The CDR3 runs to 13 residues. V was pared by 8 bases and J by 2 bases, with 11 bases between. Germline V gene lookup returns CDR1 SGHTA and CDR2 FQGTGA. The CDR3 spells CASAPGDTDTQYF. CDR3 nucleotide sequence: TGTGCCAGCGCTCCGGGGGACACAGATACGCAGTATTTT. The full variable domain, completed using reference TRBV7-3 and TRBJ2-3, is GAGVSQTPSNKVTEKGKYVELRCDPISGHTALYWYRQSLGQGPEFLIYFQGTGAADDSGLPNDRFFAVRPEGSVSTLKIQRTERGDSAVYLCASAPGDTDTQYFGPGTRLTVL.

This clonotype was detected ten times or more. The genes are TRBV24-1 and TRBJ2-3; D is unclear. CDR3 length: 13 residues. V lost 2 bases and J 3 bases, leaving 5 bases between the germline ends. Per the germline V gene, CDR1 is KGHDR and CDR2 is SFDVKD. The CDR3 bases are TGTGCCACCAGTGATTACACAACAGATACGCAGTATTTT. Its protein is CATSDYTTDTQYF.

This clonotype was seen only once. This may come from a read error, since a much larger clone is one base off. The conserved phenylalanine or tryptophan normally closing the CDR3 is absent here, so this likely arose from a read error. The gene calls are TRBV5-3 and TRBJ2-7; D is undetermined. TRBV5-3 counts as an open reading frame of uncertain function. This CDR3 has 13 amino acids. Trimming stripped 8 bases from V and 3 bases from J, with 15 bases between. The CDR3 nucleotides read TGTGCCAGCAGCCCTCCCACGTACTACGAGCAGTACTCC. This sequence encodes CASSPPTYYEQYS.

As to this clonotype: This clone may be a read error of a much larger clone one base away. This chain uses TRBV10-3 with TRBJ2-7; perhaps TRBD2 as D (6 bases). V lost 4 bases to trimming and J lost 0 bases, with 13 bases between them. The length of the CDR3 is 15 residues. Germline CDR1 reads ENHRY; CDR2 reads SYGVKD. CDR3 DNA: TGTGCCATCAGTGTGTCGGGGGACGGCTCCTACGAGCAGTACTTC. Residues: CAISVSGDGSYEQYF.

On this clonotype: A much larger clone lies one base from this, so it may be a read error. The chain uses TRBV19 and TRBJ1-3; the D is unclear. Germline values: CDR1 LNHDA, CDR2 SQIVND (reference sequence). The CDR3 spans 19 residues. DNA for the CDR3: TGTGCCAGTAGTATACTGGTATCCGGCGGGGTGATATCTGGAAGCACCATATATTTT. It encodes CASSILVSGGVISGSTIYF.

This clonotype was seen many times. The rearrangement joins TRBV6-1 to TRBJ2-1; D is unclear. The CDR3 is made up of 11 amino acids. V lost 2 bases and J lost 5, with 1 base in between. Germline CDR1 MNHNS, CDR2 SASEGT. The CDR3 coding sequence is TGTGCCAGCAGTGAAAACAATGAGCAGTTCTTC. Translation gives CASSENNEQFF.

This clonotype was counted many times. This rearrangement joins TRBV4-1 to TRBJ1-1; 7 positions agree with TRBD1. Looked up from germline, CDR1 is MGHRA and CDR2 is YSYEKL. The CDR3 runs to 15 residues. The J segment lost 10 bases and the V segment lost 5 bases, leaving 16 bases of the junction unmatched. The CDR3 sequence: CASSSSGTAPFLAFF. CDR3 sequence (DNA): TGCGCCAGCAGCTCCTCCGGGACAGCCCCGTTCCTAGCTTTCTTT.

This clonotype was seen at least ten times. The CDR3 DNA sequence: TGTGCCAGCAGTTTAGGACGGACAGGGAACACTGAAGCTTTCTTT. Translating it yields CASSLGRTGNTEAFF. The chain employs TRBV28 and TRBJ1-1, with 7 bases fitting TRBD1. The CDR3 is made up of 15 amino acids. Germline V gene sequence: CDR1 MDHEN, CDR2 SYDVKM. The trim removed 2 bases at V and 1 base at J, leaving 4 bases unmatched.

About this clonotype itself: This may stem from a read error, because a much larger clone lies one nucleotide away. V and J are TRBV2 and TRBJ2-7; 7 nucleotides agree with TRBD2. Per germline, CDR1 SNHLY and CDR2 FYNNEI. V was clipped by 3 bases and J by 3 bases; unmatched bases: 11. The CDR3 is 16 residues long. CDR3 nucleotide sequence: TGTGCCAGCAGTGAGGGATTGTCGGGAGGCGGCTACGAGCAGTACTTC. Its translation is CASSEGLSGGGYEQYF.

This clonotype was detected ten times or more. The V call is TRBV23-1, the J call TRBJ2-7, with D possibly matching TRBD1 (5 bases). TRBV23-1 is designated an ORF whose function remains uncertain. V lost 0 bases, J lost 3 bases, and 15 bases lay in between. The CDR3 runs 16 residues. CDR3 nucleotide sequence: TGCGCCAGCAGTCAATCGCTCAGGGTTCTAAGCTACGAGCAGTACTTC. Protein product: CASSQSLRVLSYEQYF.

This clonotype was counted many times. V and J are TRBV7-8 and TRBJ2-2, with 8 bases matching TRBD2. There are 16 residues in the CDR3. V lost 0 bases, J lost 8 bases, and 8 bases stayed unmatched. Per germline, CDR1 SGHVS and CDR2 FQNEAQ. This CDR3 reads CASSLAPSGRVGELFF. DNA of the CDR3: TGTGCCAGCAGCTTAGCGCCGAGCGGGAGAGTGGGGGAGCTGTTTTTT.

This clonotype showed up just a few times. This may be a read error, as it is one base from a much larger clone. V usage is TRBV20-1 and J usage is TRBJ2-2; weak D call: TRBD2 (5 bases). The CDR3 covers 13 residues. Per germline, CDR1 DFQATT and CDR2 SNEGSKA (reference sequence). The CDR3 sequence is CSARDFNTGELSF. The CDR3 region has the DNA TGCAGTGCTAGAGATTTTAACACCGGGGAGCTGTCTTTT.

This clonotype was seen many times. This chain uses TRBV29-1 with TRBJ1-5, with a possible D match to TRBD1 (6 bases). The CDR3 is 13 residues long. With 4 bases removed from V and 3 bases from J, the gap between germline ends came to 10 bases. In germline, CDR1 is SQVTM, CDR2 ANQGSEA. This chain's CDR3 is CSVAQGLNQPQHF. CDR3 nucleotide sequence: TGCAGCGTTGCACAGGGCCTCAATCAGCCCCAGCATTTT.

This clonotype came up a few times. The genes are TRBV19 and TRBJ2-1; 9 bases match TRBD2. Germline loops: CDR1 LNHDA, CDR2 SQIVND (reference sequence). CDR3 length: 16 residues. The trim removed 4 bases at V and 0 bases at J, leaving 4 bases unmatched. The CDR3 sequence is CASSTSGVSSYNEQFF. CDR3 nucleotide sequence: TGTGCCAGTAGTACTAGCGGGGTTAGCTCCTACAATGAGCAGTTCTTC.

A remark on this clonotype: A much larger clone differs by one base, so this may be a read error. Here the CDR3 omits its conserved ending phenylalanine or tryptophan, so a read error is the likely source. The chain has TRBV28 and TRBJ1-5; 11 positions agree with TRBD1. V was pared by 4 bases and J by 3 bases, with 11 bases of the junction left unmatched. This CDR3 comprises 18 residues. Germline V lookup: CDR1 MDHEN, CDR2 SYDVKM. The CDR3 DNA sequence: TGTGCCAGCAGTTCCCGGGGACAGGGGGGATACTACAATCAGCCCCAGCATTCT. It translates to CASSSRGQGGYYNQPQHS.

This clonotype was detected a few times. V usage is TRBV2 and J usage is TRBJ2-1, with a weak D call TRBD1 (5 bases). The CDR3 extends over 13 amino acids. Germline assignment: CDR1 SNHLY and CDR2 FYNNEI. The V end lost 3 bases, the J end lost 9 bases, and 12 bases lay between the germline ends. The CDR3 region is CASSDAAGSEQFF. As DNA, the CDR3 is TGTGCCAGCAGTGACGCGGCAGGGTCTGAGCAGTTCTTC.